This T cell receptor beta chain was recorded in a study of T-cell memory formation after mild COVID-19. This clonotype was counted a single time. Antigen: not known. General study results and limits: Among clones contracting day 15 to 85, CD4/CD8 was balanced, whereas later expanders leaned CD4+. Pre-infection memory already had some responding clones, implying cross-reactive memory joined. CD4+ contracting clones were mainly CM and EM; CD8+ ones, EMRA.

J was trimmed by 3 bases and V by 6 bases; bases with no gene match: 11. Germline V gene sequence: CDR1 MGHRA, CDR2 YSYEKL. This CDR3 is 16 amino acids long. The authors produced TCR alpha and TCR beta cDNA libraries with sample barcodes and UMIs by 5'RACE using constant-segment primers. TCRdb itself ran the 5' RACE reads through MiXCR, one entry per CDR3 protein. The sample consists of roughly 400,000 distinct CDR3 sequences, 15% to 20% of them appearing once. The sample consisted of PBMCs or a T cell subset sorted from them (not recorded which). The V call is TRBV4-1, the J call TRBJ2-3; 8 nucleotides line up with TRBD2. This receptor was identified in a man between 18 and 35 years old who had mild COVID-19 (a few samples of this study predate the infection). Cell type and time point are not known. CDR3 protein: CASSWTTSGLTDTQYF. CDR3 DNA: TGCGCCAGCAGTTGGACTACTAGCGGTCTAACAGATACGCAGTATTTT.